The 22 T cell receptor beta chains given below trace back to one sample, sequenced in a study of vaccination effects on CD4 cells after COVID-19 (dated by TCRdb to between 2021 and 2024). After more than nine days of culture, CD4+ T cells were isolated with the EasySep CD4+ T cell isolation kit. These TCRs' antigens remain unknown. The method was the immunoSEQ multiplex PCR assay. The source is immuneACCESS, and TCRdb retained only in-frame sequences with V and J called. Part of the clones is not carried over; for the studies checked, unresolved V genes explain less than half of this, and the remainder is unexplained. In this sample the table shows approximately 46,000 clones, approximately 74% of which occur a single time. The ten biggest clones cover around 8.1% of the sample. The source material was CD4+ T cells from PBMCs cultured without peptide, sampled before COVID-19 vaccination. These receptors were collected from a human donor who had a prior SARS-CoV-2 infection.

CDR3 DNA: TGCGCCAGCAGCCAATTGGTGGGAGGTACAGATACGCAGTATTTT. It is translated as CASSQLVGGTDTQYF. The V and J genes are TRBV4-1 and TRBJ2-3; D perhaps matches TRBD2 (6 bases). The CDR3 covers 15 residues. The germline gives CDR1 MGHRA, CDR2 YSYEKL. Trimming took off 2 bases at V and 3 bases at J, with 12 bases between the two ends.

The V and J genes are TRBV5-7 and TRBJ1-6, with 9 positions matching TRBD1. TRBV5-7 is an ORF for which the function is uncertain. The CDR3 has 16 residues. Germline trimming cut 9 bases from V and 1 base from J; bases unmatched to any gene: 8. CDR3 sequence: CATRQGVGSYNSPLHF. CDR3 sequence (DNA): TGTGCCACCCGACAGGGGGTAGGGTCCTATAATTCACCCCTCCACTTT.

In this sample, this clone turned up a few times. The rearrangement uses TRBV4-1 and TRBJ2-7, with D possibly TRBD1 on 5 matching bases. This CDR3 comprises 15 residues. Trimming took off 2 bases at V and 1 base at J, with 12 bases between the two ends. Germline V gives CDR1 MGHRA, CDR2 YSYEKL. The CDR3 sequence is CASSQTTASSYEQYF. As DNA, the CDR3 is TGCGCCAGCAGCCAAACGACAGCATCTTCCTACGAGCAGTACTTC.

The CDR3 sequence is CASSPPLGGRKFF. Here the CDR3 DNA reads TGTGCCAGCTCACCACCGTTGGGCGGGAGGAAGTTCTTC. V is TRBV18 and J is TRBJ2-1; TRBD2 aligns across 8 bases. Germline trimming cut 0 bases from V and 14 bases from J; bases unmatched to any gene: 6. This CDR3 has 13 residues. Germline V CDR1 and CDR2: KGHSH, LQKENI.

The V call is TRBV5-1, the J call TRBJ2-7; the match to TRBD2 covers 11 bases. The J segment lost 7 bases and the V segment lost 0 bases, leaving 0 bases of the junction unmatched. This CDR3 is built from 13 residues. Germline lookup yields CDR1 SGHRS and CDR2 YFSETQ. CDR3 residues: CASSLGTSGEQYF. For the CDR3, the DNA is TGCGCCAGCAGCTTGGGGACTAGCGGGGAGCAGTACTTC.

On this clone itself: Mismatch with germline at one junction end may stem from a read error. The chain links TRBV29-1 to TRBJ1-1; D may be TRBD1 (6 bases). This CDR3 is 10 amino acids long. Germline V gene data show CDR1 as SQVTM and CDR2 as ANQGSEA. The CDR3 spells CSAVQGRTLF. The CDR3 DNA follows: TGCAGCGCAGTACAGGGAAGAACGCTCTTT.

The gene calls are TRBV6-5 and TRBJ1-5; perhaps TRBD1 as D (6 bases). The germline V gene has CDR1 MNHEY and CDR2 SVGAGI. V gave up 5 bases and J gave up 5 bases, with 16 bases separating them. The CDR3 covers 15 residues. CDR3 DNA: TGTGCCAGCAGTCTTACAGGGTATGGAGATCAGCCCCAGCATTTT. This encodes CASSLTGYGDQPQHF.

This chain uses TRBV7-2 with TRBJ1-1; TRBD1 is a possible D gene (6 bases). Germline V gene sequence: CDR1 SGHTA, CDR2 FQGNSA. This CDR3 contains 13 residues. Trimming took 3 bases from V and 7 from J, leaving 12 bases between them. The CDR3 bases are TGTGCCAGCAGCTTCAACAGGGAAGGTGAAGCTTTCTTT. It translates to CASSFNREGEAFF. Using reference TRBV7-2 and TRBJ1-1 for the parts outside the CDR3, the full variable domain is GAGVSQSPSNKVTEKGKDVELRCDPISGHTALYWYRQSLGQGLEFLIYFQGNSAPDKSGLPSDRFSAERTGGSVSTLTIQRTQQEDSAVYLCASSFNREGEAFFGQGTRLTVV.

The chain employs TRBV6-5 and TRBJ1-1, with D tentatively TRBD1 (6 bases). This CDR3 contains 14 residues. With 7 bases removed from V and 1 base from J, the gap between germline ends came to 13 bases. The germline gives CDR1 MNHEY, CDR2 SVGAGI. The CDR3 DNA reads TGTGCCAGCACGCTTTCGGACAGGAACACTGAAGCTTTCTTT. It codes for CASTLSDRNTEAFF.

The genes are TRBV4-2 and TRBJ2-1; D unresolved. Trimming removed 0 bases at V and 8 bases at J, with 8 bases between. Germline assignment: CDR1 LGHNA and CDR2 YNFKEQ. The CDR3 is 13 amino acids. The CDR3 loop reads CASSQESWDEQFF. The DNA of the CDR3 is TGTGCCAGCAGCCAAGAGAGCTGGGATGAGCAGTTCTTC.

The chain uses TRBV5-4 and TRBJ1-1; 7 bases are shared with TRBD1. Germline CDR1 SGHNT, CDR2 YYREEE (reference sequence). J was trimmed by 3 bases and V by 4 bases; bases with no gene match: 9. The CDR3 runs 15 residues. CDR3 coding DNA: TGTGCCAGCAGCGTGAGAGGCAGGGGGGACACTGAAGCTTTCTTT. It encodes CASSVRGRGDTEAFF.

This clone appeared a few times. This chain uses TRBV7-9 with TRBJ1-5; D gene ambiguous. Germline V gene sequence: CDR1 SEHNR, CDR2 FQNEAQ (reference sequence). The CDR3 is 12 residues long. Deletions cut 4 bases from V and 0 bases from J, with 1 base between. CDR3 loop: CASSYSNQPQHF. The DNA for the CDR3 is TGTGCCAGCAGCTATAGCAATCAGCCCCAGCATTTT.

The chain combines TRBV9 with TRBJ2-5; D gene ambiguous. Germline V gene data show CDR1 as SGDLS and CDR2 as YYNGEE. V lost 0 bases, J lost 4 bases, and 13 bases lay in between. The CDR3 is 15 amino acids. In DNA, the CDR3 is TGTGCCAGCAGCGTAGCCCCAGTTGTTGGAGAGACCCAGTACTTC. It specifies CASSVAPVVGETQYF.

The chain uses TRBV5-1 and TRBJ2-7; D not certain. V was cut by 0 bases and J by 3 bases, with 1 base left in between. The length of the CDR3 is 11 residues. The germline V gene has CDR1 SGHRS and CDR2 YFSETQ. The CDR3 DNA reads as TGCGCCAGCAGCTTGGACTACGAGCAGTACTTC. The encoded protein is CASSLDYEQYF.

This clone was seen a few times. This chain uses TRBV2 with TRBJ1-3; D gene ambiguous. V was pared by 5 bases and J by 4 bases, with 9 bases between. CDR1 is SNHLY and CDR2 is FYNNEI in the germline V gene. The CDR3 sequence is 13 residues long. This CDR3 is CASSFRRGNTIYF. The CDR3 DNA sequence: TGTGCCAGCAGTTTCCGCAGGGGAAACACCATATATTTT.

The rearrangement uses TRBV5-1 and TRBJ2-5, with 8 bases identical to TRBD2. Germline V gene sequence: CDR1 SGHRS, CDR2 YFSETQ. The CDR3 is 15 amino acids. The J segment lost 1 base and the V segment lost 3 bases, leaving 5 bases of the junction unmatched. CDR3 amino acids: CASSWTGLGQETQYF. As DNA, the CDR3 is TGCGCCAGCAGCTGGACGGGACTAGGCCAAGAGACCCAGTACTTC. Using reference TRBV5-1 and TRBJ2-5 for the parts outside the CDR3, the full variable domain is KAGVTQTPRYLIKTRGQQVTLSCSPISGHRSVSWYQQTPGQGLQFLFEYFSETQRNKGNFPGRFSGRQFSNSRSEMNVSTLELGDSALYLCASSWTGLGQETQYFGPGTRLLVL.

V is TRBV7-8 and J is TRBJ2-3; 9 positions match TRBD2. CDR1 is SGHVS, CDR2 FQNEAQ, per germline. V lost 5 bases to trimming and J lost 1 base; unmatched junction nucleotides: 7. This CDR3 contains 16 residues. CDR3 in amino acids: CASSPSGRFGTDTQYF. The CDR3 bases are TGTGCCAGCAGCCCCAGCGGGAGGTTTGGCACAGATACGCAGTATTTT.

This rearrangement joins TRBV5-6 to TRBJ2-1; 13 bases align to TRBD2. The CDR3 totals 15 residues. The V gene end was trimmed by 2 bases and the J gene end by 9 bases; junction bases not matched to a gene: 5. CDR1 is SGHDT and CDR2 is YYEEEE in the germline V gene. CDR3 loop: CASSLGLAGVGEQFF. The CDR3 DNA is TGTGCCAGCAGCTTAGGACTAGCGGGAGTCGGTGAGCAGTTCTTC.

This chain's CDR3 is CASSLGPLNNSPLHF. In nucleotides, the CDR3 is TGTGCCAGCAGTTTGGGACCGCTAAATAATTCACCCCTCCACTTT. V gene TRBV28 combines with J gene TRBJ1-6, with D tentatively TRBD1 (5 bases). The ends were cut back, 3 bases at V and 5 bases at J, with 11 bases in the middle. The CDR3 contains 15 residues. Germline V lookup: CDR1 MDHEN, CDR2 SYDVKM.

This sequence joins TRBV21-1 and TRBJ2-5; the table's D call of TRBD1 was not tested on the DNA. TRBV21-1 is given as a pseudogene. The CDR3 covers 15 residues. CDR3 bases: TGTGCCAGCAATCAGACTGGACAGGGTCAAGAGACCCAGTACTTC. Its translation is CASNQTGQGQETQYF.

This chain uses TRBV18 with TRBJ1-4; D may be TRBD1 (6 bases). V gave up 3 bases and J gave up 3 bases, with 14 bases separating them. The germline V gene has CDR1 KGHSH and CDR2 LQKENI. The CDR3 length is 16 residues. CDR3 sequence: CASSPQSGVANEKLFF. The CDR3 coding sequence is TGTGCCAGCTCACCTCAATCAGGGGTTGCTAATGAAAAACTGTTTTTT.

This chain connects TRBV3-1 (or the pseudogene TRBV3-2) to TRBJ2-2; maybe TRBD2 (5 bases). This CDR3 region has 16 residues. Trimming removed 6 bases from V and 3 bases from J, with 17 bases in between. Germline V gene lookup returns CDR1 LGHDT and CDR2 YNNKEL (reference sequence). The CDR3 coding sequence is TGTGCCAGCAGTACCACGGCGGGCAGTTACACCGGGGAGCTGTTTTTT. Translation: CASSTTAGSYTGELFF.